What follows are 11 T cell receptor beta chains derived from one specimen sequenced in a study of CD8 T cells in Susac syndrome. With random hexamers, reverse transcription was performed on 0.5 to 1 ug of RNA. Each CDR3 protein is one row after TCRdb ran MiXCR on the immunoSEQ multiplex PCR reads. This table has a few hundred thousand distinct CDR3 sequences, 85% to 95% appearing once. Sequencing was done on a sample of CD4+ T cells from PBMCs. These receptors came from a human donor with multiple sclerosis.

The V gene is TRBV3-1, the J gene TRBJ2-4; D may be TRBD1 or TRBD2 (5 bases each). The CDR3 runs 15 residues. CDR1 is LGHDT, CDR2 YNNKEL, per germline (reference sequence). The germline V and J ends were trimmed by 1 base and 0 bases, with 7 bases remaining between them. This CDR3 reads CASSQAGTAKNIQYF. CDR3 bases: TGTGCCAGCAGCCAAGCCGGGACAGCCAAAAACATTCAGTACTTC.

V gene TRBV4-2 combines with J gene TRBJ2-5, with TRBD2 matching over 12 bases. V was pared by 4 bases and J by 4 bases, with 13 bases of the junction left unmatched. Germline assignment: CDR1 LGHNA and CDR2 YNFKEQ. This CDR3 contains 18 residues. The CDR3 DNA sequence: TGTGCCAGCAGCCCGGGCTCTAGCGGGGGGGCCTTCGGAGAGACCCAGTACTTC. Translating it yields CASSPGSSGGAFGETQYF.

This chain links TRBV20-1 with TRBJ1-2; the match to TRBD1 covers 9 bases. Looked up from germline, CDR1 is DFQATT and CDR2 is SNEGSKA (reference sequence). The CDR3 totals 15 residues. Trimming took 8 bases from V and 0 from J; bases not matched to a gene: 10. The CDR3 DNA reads TGCAGTACACGGGGACAGGGTTCAGCTAACTATGGCTACACCTTC. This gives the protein CSTRGQGSANYGYTF.

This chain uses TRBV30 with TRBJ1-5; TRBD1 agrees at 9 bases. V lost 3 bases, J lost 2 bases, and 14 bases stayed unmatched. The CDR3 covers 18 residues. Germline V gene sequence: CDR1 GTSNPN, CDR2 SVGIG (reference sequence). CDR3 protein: CAWSSGQGVPMGNQPQHF. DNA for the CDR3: TGTGCCTGGAGCTCGGGACAGGGAGTTCCTATGGGCAATCAGCCCCAGCATTTT.

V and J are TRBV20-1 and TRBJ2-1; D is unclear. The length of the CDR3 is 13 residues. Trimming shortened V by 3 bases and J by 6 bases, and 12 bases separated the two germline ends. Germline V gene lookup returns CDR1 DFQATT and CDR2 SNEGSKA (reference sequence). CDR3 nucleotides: TGCAGTGCTAGCTTAGGACCCGCCAATGAGCAGTTCTTC. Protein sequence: CSASLGPANEQFF.

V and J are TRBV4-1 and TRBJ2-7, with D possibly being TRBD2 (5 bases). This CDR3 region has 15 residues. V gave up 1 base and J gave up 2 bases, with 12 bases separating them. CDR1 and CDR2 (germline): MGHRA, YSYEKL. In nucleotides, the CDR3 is TGCGCCAGCAGCCAAGGGACGGCGGGCCCCTACGAGCAGTACGTC. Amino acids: CASSQGTAGPYEQYV.

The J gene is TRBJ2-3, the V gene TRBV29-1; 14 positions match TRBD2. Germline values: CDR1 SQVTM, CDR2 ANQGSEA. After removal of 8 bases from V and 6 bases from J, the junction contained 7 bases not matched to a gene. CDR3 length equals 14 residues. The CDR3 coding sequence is TGCAGCCCGGGACTAGCGGGGGCCGGGGATACGCAGTATTTT. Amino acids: CSPGLAGAGDTQYF.

The CDR3 loop reads CASSQDPSGGADTQYF. CDR3 DNA sequence: TGTGCCAGCAGCCAAGATCCTAGCGGGGGGGCAGATACGCAGTATTTT. The chain has TRBV4-2 and TRBJ2-3, with 12 bases lining up with TRBD2. The V segment lost 0 bases and the J segment 4 bases; nucleotides outside the gene matches: 2. The CDR3 loop spans 16 amino acids. CDR1 and CDR2 (germline): LGHNA, YNFKEQ.

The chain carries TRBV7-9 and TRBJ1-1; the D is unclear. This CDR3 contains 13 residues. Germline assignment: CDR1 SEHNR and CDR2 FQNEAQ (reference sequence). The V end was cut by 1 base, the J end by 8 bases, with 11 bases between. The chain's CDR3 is CASSLGRTFEAFF. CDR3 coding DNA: TGTGCCAGCAGCTTAGGGAGGACGTTCGAAGCTTTCTTT.

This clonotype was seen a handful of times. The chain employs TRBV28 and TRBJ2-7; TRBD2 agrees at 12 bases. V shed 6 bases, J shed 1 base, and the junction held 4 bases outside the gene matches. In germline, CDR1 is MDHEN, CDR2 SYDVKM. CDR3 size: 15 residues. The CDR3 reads CASSSLAGGSYEQYF. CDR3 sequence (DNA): TGTGCCAGCAGCTCACTAGCGGGGGGATCCTACGAGCAGTACTTC.

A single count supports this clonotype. The CDR3 protein is CSAREPGLARDTQYF. CDR3 nucleotide sequence: TGCAGTGCTAGAGAACCGGGACTAGCGAGAGATACGCAGTATTTT. V is TRBV20-1 and J is TRBJ2-3; 10 bases line up with TRBD2. CDR3 length: 15 amino acids. Germline CDR1 is DFQATT and CDR2 is SNEGSKA (reference sequence). V lost 0 bases to trimming and J lost 5 bases; unmatched junction nucleotides: 5.